The 30 T cell receptor beta chains below were found in one sample sequenced in a study of cytomegalovirus exposure and HLA in healthy donors (TCRdb year 2017). Libraries came from the immunoSEQ multiplex PCR assay. The multiplex PCR relied on a mix of 60 forward primers for TCR Vbeta segments and 13 reverse primers for TCR Jbeta segments. Sourced from immuneACCESS, this table was stored by TCRdb with only in-frame sequences that have V and J called. A share of the clones is absent; for the studies checked, an unresolved V gene accounts for under half, and the remainder has no known explanation. This sample has about 120,000 clones in its table, and 50% to 80% of those were observed once. About 8.9% of the sample belongs to the ten largest clones. The sample taken for sequencing was PBMCs. Receptor source: a woman between 35 and 50 years old in good health and CMV-seropositive.

This clone was recorded only once. The chain carries TRBV5-1 and TRBJ2-5; D is perhaps TRBD2 (5 bases). This CDR3 spans 15 amino acids. The germline V gene encodes CDR1 SGHRS and CDR2 YFSETQ. Between the trimmed V and J ends, which lost 0 bases and 3 bases, there was a span of 12 bases. CDR3: CASSLAGFGEETQYF. CDR3 sequence (DNA): TGCGCCAGCAGCTTGGCGGGATTCGGGGAAGAGACCCAGTACTTC.

In this sample, this clone turned up a few times. This chain uses TRBV6-5 with TRBJ1-2; 8 nucleotides agree with TRBD1. The CDR3 spans 15 residues. The junction had 6 bases not matched to a gene; V was cut back by 5 bases and J by 1 base. Germline assignment: CDR1 MNHEY and CDR2 SVGAGI. CDR3 residues: CASSQPTGDNYGYTF. In DNA form, the CDR3 reads TGTGCCAGCAGTCAACCGACAGGGGATAACTATGGCTACACCTTC.

V is TRBV27 and J is TRBJ2-7; D uncertain. CDR3 length: 15 amino acids. Germline V CDR1 and CDR2: MNHEY, SMNVEV (reference sequence). V lost 5 bases, J lost 3 bases, and 17 bases lay in between. The CDR3 coding sequence is TGTGCCAGCAGTCCTGCGGAGTGGCCGAACTACGAGCAGTACTTC. This sequence encodes CASSPAEWPNYEQYF.

CDR3 bases: TGTGCCAGTAGTCGCGTGGCGGGGAACACTGAAGCTTTCTTT. Protein sequence: CASSRVAGNTEAFF. This chain links TRBV19 with TRBJ1-1; D unresolved. Germline-derived CDR1 and CDR2 are LNHDA and SQIVND (reference sequence). The CDR3 is 14 residues long. The ends were cut back, 5 bases at V and 1 base at J, with 11 bases in the middle.

The chain has TRBV6-1 and TRBJ2-5; maybe TRBD1 (6 bases). CDR3 size: 14 residues. The germline V gene encodes CDR1 MNHNS and CDR2 SASEGT. V lost 6 bases and J 1 base, leaving 12 bases between the germline ends. CDR3 bases: TGTGCCAGCAGAGCCAGGGGCCCCCAAGAGACCCAGTACTTC. It encodes CASRARGPQETQYF.

There are a few counts of this clone. The chain is built from TRBV19 and TRBJ1-5; D is perhaps TRBD1 (6 bases). Trimming removed 5 bases at V and 6 bases at J, with 20 bases between. This CDR3 is built from 16 residues. CDR1 and CDR2 from the germline V gene are LNHDA and SQIVND (reference sequence). The CDR3 sequence: CASSGGGGGYGQPQHF. As DNA, the CDR3 is TGTGCCAGTAGTGGGGGAGGGGGGGGCTACGGTCAGCCCCAGCATTTT.

Turning to this clone: One end of the junction does not line up with germline, which may come from a read error. This sequence joins TRBV30 and TRBJ1-2, with D perhaps TRBD1 (5 bases). CDR1 and CDR2 (germline): GTSNPN, SVGIG (reference sequence). This CDR3 spans 15 amino acids. The DNA of the CDR3 is TGTGCCTGGAGTGTACAGGAGGGGTACGGGAATGGCTACCCCTTC. Protein product: CAWSVQEGYGNGYPF.

The CDR3 sequence: CASSGGHMEPDTQYF. The CDR3 DNA is TGTGCCAGCTCAGGGGGACACATGGAACCAGATACGCAGTATTTT. The chain is built from TRBV27 and TRBJ2-3; 7 nucleotides agree with TRBD1. CDR1 and CDR2 from the germline V gene are MNHEY and SMNVEV (reference sequence). The CDR3 runs to 15 residues. V dropped 8 bases and J dropped 4; count of bases not matched to a gene: 12.

The CDR3 DNA sequence: TGCGCCAGCAGCTTAAGCGGGGGTGAAGAGACCCAGTACTTC. This gives the protein CASSLSGGEETQYF. This chain joins TRBV5-1 and TRBJ2-5; 8 bases fit TRBD2. CDR1 is SGHRS and CDR2 is YFSETQ in the germline V gene. V shed 2 bases, J shed 3 bases, and the junction held 3 bases outside the gene matches. The CDR3 length is 14 residues. The full variable domain, completed using reference TRBV5-1 and TRBJ2-5, is KAGVTQTPRYLIKTRGQQVTLSCSPISGHRSVSWYQQTPGQGLQFLFEYFSETQRNKGNFPGRFSGRQFSNSRSEMNVSTLELGDSALYLCASSLSGGEETQYFGPGTRLLVL.

This chain uses TRBV6-6 with TRBJ2-1; possible D gene TRBD2, 6 bases. The CDR3 length is 12 residues. Per germline, CDR1 MNHNY and CDR2 SVGAGI (reference sequence). Deletions cut 6 bases from V and 5 bases from J, with 8 bases between. CDR3 DNA: TGTGCCAGCAGCCGCGGGAACAATGAGCAGTTCTTC. Amino acid sequence: CASSRGNNEQFF.

The V and J genes are TRBV7-6 and TRBJ1-1, with a weak D call TRBD1 (5 bases). CDR3 length: 14 residues. Germline V gene data show CDR1 as SGHVS and CDR2 as FNYEAQ. V lost 0 bases and J lost 5, with 10 bases in between. CDR3 residues: CASSLAGTGTEAFF. DNA of the CDR3: TGTGCCAGCAGCTTAGCCGGGACTGGAACTGAAGCTTTCTTT.

Only a few counts were recorded for this clone. This sequence joins TRBV7-9 and TRBJ2-3; D unresolved. This CDR3 has 13 amino acids. Germline CDR1 is SEHNR and CDR2 is FQNEAQ (reference sequence). With 7 bases removed from V and 5 bases from J, the gap between germline ends came to 13 bases. The CDR3 nucleotides are TGTGCCAGCACGCCCGGAGTCGGAGATACGCAGTATTTT. Translating it yields CASTPGVGDTQYF.

V usage is TRBV7-8 and J usage is TRBJ1-3; D possibly corresponds to TRBD1 (6 bases). This CDR3 has 15 amino acids. CDR1 and CDR2 from the germline V gene are SGHVS and FQNEAQ. V was trimmed by 4 bases and J by 2 bases, leaving 12 bases between them. The CDR3: CASSYGQSPGNTIYF. The CDR3 nucleotides read TGTGCCAGCAGCTACGGACAGTCTCCTGGAAACACCATATATTTT.

On this clone: The same CDR3 arises from other DNA sequences in this sample as well. In DNA, the CDR3 is TGTGCCAGCAGTCCGGGACAGGGGACTTACGAGCAGTACTTC. Protein: CASSPGQGTYEQYF. V usage is TRBV28 and J usage is TRBJ2-7; 10 bases are shared with TRBD1. V lost 5 bases, J lost 4 bases, and 5 bases stayed unmatched. The germline V gene has CDR1 MDHEN and CDR2 SYDVKM. The CDR3 is made up of 14 amino acids.

The rearrangement links TRBV2 to TRBJ1-1; perhaps TRBD1 as D (6 bases). The CDR3 totals 14 residues. The germline V and J ends were trimmed by 6 bases and 6 bases, with 17 bases remaining between them. The germline V gene has CDR1 SNHLY and CDR2 FYNNEI. The CDR3 DNA follows: TGTGCCAGCAGGCTCAACCTAGGGGGTCCTGAAGCTTTCTTT. This gives the protein CASRLNLGGPEAFF.

The chain is built from TRBV2 and TRBJ1-6, with D maybe TRBD1 (5 bases). Looked up from germline, CDR1 is SNHLY and CDR2 is FYNNEI. CDR3 length equals 15 residues. V was shortened by 6 bases and J by 2 bases, with 11 bases between the two germline ends. CDR3 protein: CASRPQGTYNSPLHF. CDR3 nucleotide sequence: TGTGCCAGCAGACCTCAGGGTACCTATAATTCACCCCTCCACTTT.

V is TRBV6-6 and J is TRBJ1-5, with 8 positions matching TRBD1. V was pared by 5 bases and J by 9 bases, with 6 bases of the junction left unmatched. Looked up from germline, CDR1 is MNHNY and CDR2 is SVGAGI (reference sequence). This CDR3 comprises 13 residues. This CDR3 is CASSQGAPGPQHF. CDR3 DNA: TGTGCCAGCAGTCAGGGGGCTCCAGGGCCCCAGCATTTT.

The chain couples TRBV10-2 to TRBJ2-3, with D perhaps matching TRBD2 (6 bases). Germline CDR1 and CDR2: WSHSY and SAAADI. The germline V and J ends were trimmed by 2 bases and 2 bases, with 14 bases remaining between them. The CDR3 loop spans 16 amino acids. The CDR3 sequence: CASSEGRGSITDTQYF. The DNA of the CDR3 is TGCGCCAGCAGTGAGGGCCGGGGGTCAATCACAGATACGCAGTATTTT.

V is TRBV6-5 and J is TRBJ1-6, with 8 nucleotides matching TRBD1. The CDR3 is 14 residues long. The J segment lost 16 bases and the V segment lost 6 bases, leaving 14 bases of the junction unmatched. Germline lookup yields CDR1 MNHEY and CDR2 SVGAGI. CDR3: CASSSTGDLLRLHF. The CDR3 nucleotides are TGTGCCAGCAGCTCGACAGGGGACCTACTTAGACTCCACTTT.

This chain joins TRBV6-5 and TRBJ1-6, with TRBD1 matching over 8 bases. V lost 6 bases, J lost 9 bases, and 7 bases stayed unmatched. The CDR3 extends over 14 amino acids. Germline assignment: CDR1 MNHEY and CDR2 SVGAGI. The CDR3 reads CASSITGGSSPLHF. The CDR3 nucleotides read TGTGCCAGCAGCATTACAGGGGGTAGTTCACCCCTCCACTTT.

This clone occurred a few times. This sequence joins TRBV4-2 and TRBJ2-7, with TRBD1 matching over 9 bases. CDR1 LGHNA and CDR2 YNFKEQ come from the germline V gene. This CDR3 is 16 amino acids long. J gave up 3 bases and V 1 base, and 7 bases lay outside the gene matches. The DNA of the CDR3 is TGTGCCAGCAGCCAAGCAGGGACAGGGAACGGCTACGAGCAGTACTTC. As protein: CASSQAGTGNGYEQYF.

The chain couples TRBV11-2 to TRBJ2-7; TRBD2 aligns across 14 bases. The CDR3 extends over 15 amino acids. The trim removed 4 bases at V and 9 bases at J, leaving 8 bases unmatched. The V gene's germline CDR1 is SGHAT and CDR2 FQNNGV. As DNA, the CDR3 is TGTGCCAGCAGCTGGGCGGGACTAGCGGGAGAGGGGCAGTACTTC. Protein product: CASSWAGLAGEGQYF.

This sequence joins TRBV7-6 and TRBJ1-4; 7 bases map to TRBD1. Trimming removed 2 bases from V and 6 bases from J; junction bases left unmatched: 6. The germline gives CDR1 SGHVS, CDR2 FNYEAQ. The CDR3 loop spans 15 amino acids. The CDR3 region has the DNA TGTGCCAGCAGCTTAATGACCGGGACAGATGAAAAACTGTTTTTT. As protein: CASSLMTGTDEKLFF. The full variable domain, with the rest looked up from reference TRBV7-6 and TRBJ1-4, is GAGVSQSPRYKVTKRGQDVALRCDPISGHVSLYWYRQALGQGPEFLTYFNYEAQQDKSGLPNDRFSAERPEGSISTLTIQRTEQRDSAMYRCASSLMTGTDEKLFFGSGTQLSVL.

This clone has a handful of counts. The V gene is TRBV6-1, the J gene TRBJ2-1; D perhaps matches TRBD2 (5 bases). Germline CDR1 is MNHNS and CDR2 is SASEGT. CDR3 length equals 14 residues. The germline V and J ends were trimmed by 0 bases and 10 bases, with 13 bases remaining between them. The CDR3, as DNA: TGTGCCAGCAGTGAAGCGCTTACTTCGGGGGAGCAGTTCTTC. Residues: CASSEALTSGEQFF.

CDR3 sequence: CASSLDGGVSYNEQFF. The CDR3 DNA sequence: TGCGCCAGCAGCTTGGATGGAGGGGTATCCTACAATGAGCAGTTCTTC. The chain links TRBV5-1 to TRBJ2-1; D perhaps matches TRBD2 (6 bases). Trimming removed 0 bases at V and 1 base at J, with 11 bases between. This CDR3 spans 16 amino acids. The germline CDR1 and CDR2 sequences are SGHRS and YFSETQ.

The gene calls are TRBV2 and TRBJ2-1; the match to TRBD2 covers 13 bases. CDR1 is SNHLY and CDR2 is FYNNEI in the germline V gene. The CDR3 spans 16 residues. Unmatched junction bases numbered 12, after V lost 3 bases and J lost 13 bases. CDR3 nucleotides: TGTGCCAGCAGTGAGGCCGGGACTAGCGGGAAAAAGGAACAGTTCTTC. It codes for CASSEAGTSGKKEQFF. The whole variable domain, remainder taken from reference TRBV2 and TRBJ2-1, is EPEVTQTPSHQVTQMGQEVILRCVPISNHLYFYWYRQILGQKVEFLVSFYNNEISEKSEIFDDQFSVERPDGSNFTLKIRSTKLEDSAMYFCASSEAGTSGKKEQFFGPGTRLTVL.

The chain recombines TRBV9 with TRBJ2-2; no reliable D call. Per the germline V gene, CDR1 is SGDLS and CDR2 is YYNGEE. The CDR3 runs 12 residues. V was trimmed by 4 bases and J by 4 bases, leaving 5 bases between them. CDR3 in amino acids: CASSPFTGELFF. In DNA, the CDR3 is TGTGCCAGCAGCCCTTTCACCGGGGAGCTGTTTTTT. The full variable domain, in which reference TRBV9 and TRBJ2-2 provide the parts outside the CDR3, is DSGVTQTPKHLITATGQRVTLRCSPRSGDLSVYWYQQSLDQGLQFLIQYYNGEERAKGNILERFSAQQFPDLHSELNLSSLELGDSALYFCASSPFTGELFFGEGSRLTVL.

The chain carries TRBV14 and TRBJ1-6, with 7 bases that match TRBD1. The CDR3 has 15 residues. The V segment lost 1 base and the J segment 9 bases; nucleotides outside the gene matches: 6. Germline V gene sequence: CDR1 SGHDN, CDR2 FVKESK. CDR3 bases: TGTGCCAGCAGCCAAGGAGGGGGCGCGATTTCACCCCTCCACTTT. It codes for CASSQGGGAISPLHF.

The gene calls are TRBV10-1 and TRBJ2-7; TRBD1 might be the D (5 bases). Germline V gene lookup returns CDR1 WNHNN and CDR2 SYGVQD (reference sequence). With 0 bases removed from V and 2 bases from J, the gap between germline ends came to 8 bases. The CDR3 has 14 amino acids. CDR3 loop: CASSESGRPYEQYF. As DNA, the CDR3 is TGCGCCAGCAGTGAGTCGGGGCGGCCCTACGAGCAGTACTTC.

This clone has just one count. The CDR3 DNA sequence: TGTGCCAGCAGCGACGGATGGGGGGACAGCCCCTACGAGCAGTACTTC. This translates into CASSDGWGDSPYEQYF. The gene calls are TRBV25-1 and TRBJ2-7; maybe TRBD1 (7 bases). Germline values: CDR1 MGHDK, CDR2 SYGVNS. This CDR3 has 16 amino acids. V lost 6 bases to trimming and J lost 2 bases, with 20 bases between them.